Listed here is a single T cell receptor (beta chain). The sample comes from a study of blood T cell repertoires in COVID-19. The overall study: T cells, B-cell-depleted T cells, or PBMCs supplied cDNA or gDNA.

CDR1 is LNHDA and CDR2 is SQIVND in the germline V gene (reference sequence). V was cut by 3 bases and J by 2 bases, with 9 bases left in between. This CDR3 spans 14 amino acids. In the original processing: For nucleated cells, counts were estimated from reference gene primer amplification. Assay used: immunoSEQ multiplex PCR; TCRdb lists only in-frame clones, some missing. V and J calls and clone size come straight from that table; D and trimming were deduced from the DNA. Of approximately 9,500 clones detected, 89% appear once; the ten largest clones hold about 5.4%. The clonotype was recovered from a human donor in a cohort sampled during active COVID-19. Sequencing used peripheral blood. V gene TRBV19 combines with J gene TRBJ2-3; D is undetermined. CDR3 sequence (DNA): TGTGCCAGTAGTATCCAGGAACCCACAGATACGCAGTATTTT. Translated, it gives CASSIQEPTDTQYF.